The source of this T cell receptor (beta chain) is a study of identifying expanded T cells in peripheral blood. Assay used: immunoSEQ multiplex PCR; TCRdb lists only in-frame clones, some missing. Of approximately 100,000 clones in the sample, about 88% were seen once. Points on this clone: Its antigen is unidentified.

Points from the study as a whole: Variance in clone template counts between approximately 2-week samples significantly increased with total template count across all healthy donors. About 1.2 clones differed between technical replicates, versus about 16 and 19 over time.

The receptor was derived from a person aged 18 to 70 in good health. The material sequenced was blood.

The CDR3 nucleotides read TGTGCCAGCAGCGTTAGACAGGGGACCTCTGGAAACACCATATATTTT. Translating gives CASSVRQGTSGNTIYF. The chain links TRBV7-8 to TRBJ1-3, with TRBD1 matching 8 bases. This CDR3 region has 16 residues. Per the germline V gene, CDR1 is SGHVS and CDR2 is FQNEAQ. V shed 5 bases, J shed 0 bases, and the junction held 6 bases outside the gene matches.